This T cell receptor beta chain was documented in a study of beta chain features in type 1 diabetes. Study-wide points: Moderate yet significant TCRB CDR3 shortening was seen in Type 1 diabetes patients in all four CD4+ subsets.

Germline CDR1 and CDR2: SEHNR and FQNEAQ (reference sequence). V was pared by 1 base and J by 4 bases, with 11 bases between. The CDR3 consists of 15 residues. Reverse transcription of all isolated RNA meant that expressed TCRB transcripts were sequenced. Data came from immunoSEQ multiplex PCR; TCRdb stores just in-frame clones and leaves some out. The data show fewer than 45,000 clones, around 63% seen once. As regards this clone: The antigen remains undetermined.

The clonotype was recovered from a man under 40 with type 1 diabetes. Some clones in this sample may be carry-over from other donors' samples. The sequencing input was Tregs from blood. V and J are TRBV7-9 and TRBJ2-1; D is perhaps TRBD1 (6 bases). The DNA of the CDR3 is TGTGCCAGCAGCTTAGTGAGGGGGTTTTACAATGAGCAGTTCTTC. This sequence encodes CASSLVRGFYNEQFF. Full variable domain (outside the CDR3, taken from reference TRBV7-9 and TRBJ2-1): DTGVSQNPRHKITKRGQNVTFRCDPISEHNRLYWYRQTLGQGPEFLTYFQNEAQLEKSRLLSDRFSAERPKGSFSTLEIQRTEQGDSAMYLCASSLVRGFYNEQFFGPGTRLTVL.